The 27 T cell receptor beta chains in this list originate from one sample, sequenced in a study of shared clonotypes between healthy human individuals. Clones were sequenced by immunoSEQ multiplex PCR, and TCRdb holds only the in-frame ones, with some missing. Seen here are over 2 million clones, 90% to 95% observed once, and the top ten hold under 0.15%. Sequenced: naive CD4+ T cells sorted from blood. Specified subset: CD45RA+ positively selected. The receptor set was obtained from a man aged 18-30 years in good health.

About this clone: This specimen includes other DNA sequences encoding the same CDR3. The chain combines TRBV19 with TRBJ1-6; D remains ambiguous. CDR3 length equals 12 residues. Germline V gene data show CDR1 as LNHDA and CDR2 as SQIVND (reference sequence). V was trimmed by 6 bases and J by 3 bases, leaving 3 bases between them. The CDR3 reads CASSVYNSPLHF. The CDR3 nucleotides are TGTGCCAGTAGCGTCTATAATTCACCCCTCCACTTT.

This chain links TRBV6-5 with TRBJ1-2, with 7 bases aligning to TRBD1. V dropped 6 bases and J dropped 6; count of bases not matched to a gene: 7. CDR3 size: 13 residues. The V gene's germline CDR1 is MNHEY and CDR2 SVGAGI. The CDR3 spells CASSPRQGDGYTF. The CDR3 region has the DNA TGTGCCAGCAGCCCCCGACAGGGAGATGGCTACACCTTC.

This chain uses TRBV5-6 with TRBJ1-3, with D uncertain. The V gene lost 0 bases and the J gene lost 2 bases, with 6 bases spanning the gap. The CDR3 loop spans 14 amino acids. Germline V gene data show CDR1 as SGHDT and CDR2 as YYEEEE. The CDR3 spells CASSLGQAGNTIYF. CDR3 nucleotides: TGTGCCAGCAGCTTGGGGCAGGCTGGAAACACCATATATTTT.

This sequence joins TRBV2 and TRBJ2-5; D possibly corresponds to TRBD1 (6 bases). Germline-derived CDR1 and CDR2 are SNHLY and FYNNEI. CDR3 length equals 15 residues. V was clipped by 6 bases and J by 5 bases, with 19 bases between them. The CDR3 bases are TGTGCCAGCAGCGTAGCACTCGGAAGGGGGGAGACCCAGTACTTC. It specifies CASSVALGRGETQYF.

This rearrangement joins TRBV10-1 to TRBJ2-2; 11 bases fit TRBD2. This CDR3 has 15 residues. V shed 4 bases, J shed 5 bases, and the junction held 3 bases outside the gene matches. Germline CDR1 and CDR2: WNHNN and SYGVQD (reference sequence). The chain's CDR3 is CASSALAGETGELFF. DNA of the CDR3: TGCGCCAGCAGTGCACTAGCGGGAGAAACCGGGGAGCTGTTTTTT.

This chain uses TRBV28 with TRBJ1-2, with D uncertain. Trimming removed 3 bases from V and 1 base from J, with 9 bases in between. This CDR3 has 14 residues. Germline lookup yields CDR1 MDHEN and CDR2 SYDVKM. This CDR3 reads CASSFAEINYGYTF. In nucleotides, the CDR3 is TGTGCCAGCAGTTTTGCAGAAATTAACTATGGCTACACCTTC.

A single count supports this clone. The V call is TRBV6-1, the J call TRBJ2-1; 7 nucleotides match TRBD2. Unmatched junction bases numbered 10, after V lost 4 bases and J lost 4 bases. The CDR3 sequence is 16 residues long. Germline lookup yields CDR1 MNHNS and CDR2 SASEGT. The CDR3 is CASSGAPSGAYNEQFF. The CDR3 nucleotides are TGTGCCAGCAGTGGGGCACCAAGCGGGGCATACAATGAGCAGTTCTTC.

CDR3 in DNA: TGCGCCAGCAGCTTGGCCGAGGGGCCCGGGGAGCTGTTTTTT. As protein: CASSLAEGPGELFF. The gene calls are TRBV5-1 and TRBJ2-2; D is possibly TRBD1 or TRBD2 (5 bases each). Germline loops: CDR1 SGHRS, CDR2 YFSETQ. This CDR3 is 14 amino acids long. V shed 0 bases and J shed 6 bases, with 9 bases lying between them.

Notes on this clone: Other nucleotide sequences from this sample produce the same CDR3. The chain uses TRBV5-1 and TRBJ2-7, with D perhaps matching TRBD1 (5 bases). The ends were cut back, 1 base at V and 3 bases at J, with 8 bases in the middle. Germline V gives CDR1 SGHRS, CDR2 YFSETQ. This CDR3 has 13 amino acids. This CDR3 is CASSLTGIYEQYF. In DNA form, the CDR3 reads TGCGCCAGCAGCTTGACAGGTATCTACGAGCAGTACTTC.

The V gene is TRBV7-2, the J gene TRBJ2-3; D perhaps matches TRBD2 (6 bases). The V gene's germline CDR1 is SGHTA and CDR2 FQGNSA. V dropped 3 bases and J dropped 0 bases, with 10 bases sitting between them. The CDR3 spans 15 residues. The DNA of the CDR3 is TGTGCCAGCAGCTTGCGGGGCGGGAGCACAGATACGCAGTATTTT. Protein product: CASSLRGGSTDTQYF.

The chain combines TRBV19 with TRBJ1-4; D ambiguous. This CDR3 contains 13 residues. V was trimmed by 5 bases and J by 8 bases, leaving 12 bases between them. Germline values: CDR1 LNHDA, CDR2 SQIVND (reference sequence). The CDR3 region has the DNA TGTGCCAGTAGTTCCCTGGCAGACGAAAAACTGTTTTTT. It encodes CASSSLADEKLFF.

V gene TRBV7-6 combines with J gene TRBJ1-1, with D perhaps matching TRBD1 (5 bases). The CDR3 covers 13 residues. CDR1 SGHVS and CDR2 FNYEAQ come from the germline V gene. The V and J ends lost 3 bases and 4 bases respectively, with 9 bases between them. The CDR3 loop is CASSFGGSTEAFF. CDR3 nucleotide sequence: TGTGCCAGCAGCTTTGGGGGGTCCACTGAAGCTTTCTTT.

The chain uses TRBV6-1 and TRBJ2-4; D call uncertain. CDR3 size: 14 residues. The germline V gene has CDR1 MNHNS and CDR2 SASEGT. V gave up 1 base and J gave up 0 bases, with 4 bases separating them. The CDR3 is CASSEELAKNIQYF. The CDR3 bases are TGTGCCAGCAGTGAAGAGTTAGCCAAAAACATTCAGTACTTC.

The chain carries TRBV10-3 and TRBJ1-2; D is undetermined. V was trimmed by 10 bases and J by 6 bases, leaving 15 bases between them. The germline V gene encodes CDR1 ENHRY and CDR2 SYGVKD. The CDR3 extends over 12 amino acids. The CDR3 reads CATTDVSDGYTF. CDR3 sequence (DNA): TGTGCCACCACGGACGTTTCCGATGGCTACACCTTC.

This chain uses TRBV11-2 with TRBJ2-2; D gene uncertain. In germline, CDR1 is SGHAT, CDR2 FQNNGV. The CDR3 has 13 residues. The V end was cut by 2 bases, the J end by 10 bases, with 11 bases between. The CDR3 DNA reads TGTGCCAGCAGCTTAATGTCAGACCTGGAGCTGTTTTTT. Amino acid sequence: CASSLMSDLELFF.

CDR3 in DNA: TGCGCCAGCAGCTTGGTCGGGGGCGACTCCTACGAGCAGTACTTC. Protein product: CASSLVGGDSYEQYF. The chain recombines TRBV5-1 with TRBJ2-7; D possibly uses TRBD1 or TRBD2 (6 bases each). This CDR3 is 15 amino acids long. Germline CDR1 is SGHRS and CDR2 is YFSETQ. V dropped 0 bases and J dropped 0 bases, with 10 bases sitting between them.

The J gene is TRBJ2-7, the V gene TRBV5-1; 7 bases match TRBD1. CDR3 length: 11 amino acids. V lost 5 bases, J lost 6 bases, and 2 bases stayed unmatched. The germline V gene has CDR1 SGHRS and CDR2 YFSETQ. This CDR3 is CASSTGVEQYF. The CDR3 DNA reads as TGCGCCAGCAGTACAGGGGTCGAGCAGTACTTC.

CDR3 in amino acids: CAISERVSYEQYF. In DNA form, the CDR3 reads TGTGCCATCAGCGAGAGGGTTTCCTACGAGCAGTACTTC. The V call is TRBV10-3, the J call TRBJ2-7, with D maybe TRBD2 (5 bases). The V gene's germline CDR1 is ENHRY and CDR2 SYGVKD. The CDR3 contains 13 residues. The V end lost 6 bases, the J end lost 1 base, and 10 bases lay between the germline ends.

A word on this clone: This may come from a read error, since a much larger clone is one base off. The J gene is TRBJ2-7, the V gene TRBV19; D possibly uses TRBD1 or TRBD2 (5 bases each). V was pared by 3 bases and J by 3 bases, with 9 bases between. CDR1 is LNHDA, CDR2 SQIVND, per germline (reference sequence). The CDR3 has 13 residues. The CDR3 coding sequence is TGTGCCAGTAGTATGGGACCGAGCTACGAGCAGTACTTC. It encodes CASSMGPSYEQYF.

With respect to this clone: A much larger clone differs from this one at a single base, so this may be a read error. The chain recombines TRBV6-1 with TRBJ1-5; D remains ambiguous. CDR1 is MNHNS and CDR2 is SASEGT in the germline V gene. The CDR3 extends over 12 amino acids. V was clipped by 7 bases and J by 1 base, with 5 bases between them. The CDR3 DNA sequence: TGTGCCAGCACCCAAAGCAATCAGCCCCAGCATTTT. The encoded protein is CASTQSNQPQHF.

CDR3 coding DNA: TGCGCCAGCAGCTTGGGGTCAGGGTTCGGGCAGCCCCAGCATTTT. It translates to CASSLGSGFGQPQHF. The chain employs TRBV5-1 and TRBJ1-5; the D gene is possibly TRBD1 (5 bases). Deletions cut 0 bases from V and 7 bases from J, with 14 bases between. Germline CDR1 reads SGHRS; CDR2 reads YFSETQ. The CDR3 runs 15 residues. The full variable domain, rest sourced from reference TRBV5-1 and TRBJ1-5, is KAGVTQTPRYLIKTRGQQVTLSCSPISGHRSVSWYQQTPGQGLQFLFEYFSETQRNKGNFPGRFSGRQFSNSRSEMNVSTLELGDSALYLCASSLGSGFGQPQHFGDGTRLSIL.

V and J are TRBV28 and TRBJ1-2, with a possible D match to TRBD1 (5 bases). The V end was cut by 6 bases, the J end by 2 bases, with 10 bases between. The germline CDR1 and CDR2 sequences are MDHEN and SYDVKM. The CDR3 runs 13 residues. DNA for the CDR3: TGTGCCAGCAGCGTAGACAGCAACTATGGCTACACCTTC. Encoded protein: CASSVDSNYGYTF.

The J gene is TRBJ2-5, the V gene TRBV6-1, with TRBD2 matching over 13 bases. V was clipped by 4 bases and J by 5 bases; unmatched bases: 7. The CDR3 totals 16 residues. In germline, CDR1 is MNHNS, CDR2 SASEGT. As DNA, the CDR3 is TGTGCCAGCAGTGCTCGGACTAGCGGGGGAGCGGAGACCCAGTACTTC. This translates into CASSARTSGGAETQYF.

V is TRBV5-1 and J is TRBJ2-3; D gene unclear. V lost 4 bases and J 0 bases, leaving 6 bases between the germline ends. Germline V gene lookup returns CDR1 SGHRS and CDR2 YFSETQ. This CDR3 is 13 amino acids long. CDR3 DNA: TGCGCCAGCAGCGTGACTAGCACAGATACGCAGTATTTT. Protein sequence: CASSVTSTDTQYF.

This clone showed up just once. The chain links TRBV29-1 to TRBJ2-5; possibly TRBD2 for D (5 bases). The germline V and J ends were trimmed by 6 bases and 1 base, with 9 bases remaining between them. The CDR3 runs to 12 residues. CDR1 and CDR2 from the germline V gene are SQVTM and ANQGSEA. CDR3 bases: TGCAGCGTGACGCGGGTCCAAGAGACCCAGTACTTC. It yields the protein CSVTRVQETQYF.

In DNA, the CDR3 is TGTGCCAGCAGCTTAACGTTTCCCTACGAGCAGTACTTC. Encoded protein: CASSLTFPYEQYF. This chain links TRBV7-9 with TRBJ2-7; no definite D call. CDR1 SEHNR and CDR2 FQNEAQ come from the germline V gene (reference sequence). CDR3 length equals 13 residues. Trimming stripped 2 bases from V and 2 bases from J, with 7 bases between.

This chain links TRBV6-1 with TRBJ2-3; D not certain. V lost 6 bases, J lost 5 bases, and 6 bases lay in between. The CDR3 is 11 amino acids. The germline V gene encodes CDR1 MNHNS and CDR2 SASEGT. The CDR3 nucleotides read TGTGCCAGCAGGGCTAGAGATACGCAGTATTTT. Amino acids: CASRARDTQYF.